This T cell receptor beta chain emerged from a study of T cells in Graves' hyperthyroidism and ophthalmopathy (dated 2019 in TCRdb). Broadly, across the study: TCR V-J signatures able to tell the groups apart were searched for in a discovery cohort of 100 patients, of whom about 40 had Graves' ophthalmopathy and 55 to 65 had stable Graves' hyperthyroidism. Prospective prediction of ophthalmopathy was tested in an independent validation cohort of some 20 hyperthyroidism patients and around 16 patients who later progressed to ophthalmopathy. The roughly 91 discovery patients were randomly divided into training and test sets at a 7:3 ratio. The study also compared thyroid tissue and blood T-cell repertoires from several Graves' hyperthyroidism patients. After blood sampling, hyperthyroidism patients were treated with methimazole at a starting dose of 30 mg daily, and ophthalmopathy patients were treated with high-dose intravenous methylprednisolone. According to the paper, TCR Vbeta CDR3 sequencing was carried out on some 140 peripheral blood samples, which came from under 50 ophthalmopathy, some 73 hyperthyroidism and approximately 17 progressor patients. Overall study results and their limits: A 13 V-J signature model separated ophthalmopathy from stable hyperthyroidism, with around 91% sensitivity and around 84% specificity in cross-validation and 80%/75% in testing. In validation, the model predicted progression to ophthalmopathy a median of approximately 6.3 months before onset, with 70% to 71% sensitivity and roughly 73% specificity. No statistical method was used to fix the sample size in advance, and group allocation was not hidden from the investigators. Most expanded thyroid clonotypes (frequency above 0.001) were also detected in blood, a finding suggesting that blood repertoires may reflect thyroid immune responses.

The germline V gene gives CDR1 as SNHLY and CDR2 as FYNNEI. The CDR3 has 12 amino acids, counting the end cysteine and phenylalanine. Here the CDR3 DNA is all that survives: 36 bases in frame from base 1. V and J are truncated by 7 bases and 2 bases respectively, leaving an intervening sequence of 9 bases. This clonotype was seen many times. The specificity of this receptor is unknown. Within one base of it there is no much larger clone, and no base qualities were kept. The TCR beta CDR3 regions were amplified from RNA transcripts. The TCR CDR3 was subjected to a first round of RT-PCR using the HTBI primer set and the Qiagen OneStep RT-PCR kit. A second multiplex PCR round built the libraries, followed by size selection and purification. The libraries were sequenced on an Illumina HiSeq2000 using paired-end 100 bp reads. As for how the authors treated the data: Raw data were processed with SOAPnuke, discarding reads with adapters, uncalled bases, mean Phred below 15, or no exact constant-primer or identifier match. High-quality paired reads were merged with COPE v1.2.5, and unique nucleotide sequences were defined as clonotypes. MiTCR v1.1 was used to align clonotypes to the IMGT TRBV, TRBD and TRBJ reference segments. Analysis was restricted to V-J combinations with a frequency above 0.0001, which covered about 99% of repertoires. A TCS score was defined as the ratio between F50 (clonal expansion) and ExV (chaos), using BLOSUM62-based TCRdist between CDR3 peptides within each V-J. Welch's t-statistics and random forest reduced 500 to 650 V-J features to 13, which were used in a naive Bayes classifier (R e1071). Thyroid-blood repertoire similarity was quantified with the Morisita-Horn index. The raw public data were reprocessed by TCRdb itself: fastp quality trimming at Q25, MiXCR clonotype calling, in-frame beta chains only. Each CDR3 protein appears once, grouped with its most common genes and DNA. In this record, the V and J calls reflect TCRdb's handling and not the investigators' own analysis. The table for this sample lists more than 550,000 distinct CDR3 sequences; 45% of them were counted only once. Less than 9% of the sample is in the top ten clones.

Any patient with an uncontrolled infection, another autoimmune disease, pregnancy or lactation was excluded. Diagnoses relied on clinical symptoms, serum thyroxine and TRAb, thyroid ultrasound and orbital computed tomography. Total RNA was extracted with Trizol reagent, and quality was checked on an Agilent 2100 Bioanalyzer. The receptor's source is an adult man with Graves' disease, either hyperthyroidism or ophthalmopathy (not recorded which). Sample: peripheral blood or thyroid tissue (not recorded which). The V and J segments used are TRBV2 and TRBJ2-7; no D gene can be assigned with confidence. The CDR3: CASTSETYEQYF. The sequence in DNA is TGTGCCAGCACGTCGGAAACCTACGAGCAGTACTTC.